The 16 T cell receptor beta chains in this list originate from one sample, sequenced in a study of shared clonotypes between healthy human individuals. TCRdb's table, derived via immunoSEQ multiplex PCR, lists solely in-frame clones and lacks some. The table includes some 2 million clones, 95% detected once. Specimen: naive CD4+ T cells sorted from blood. Subset here: CD45RA+ positively selected. The receptors were sampled from a young man in good health.

The chain has TRBV30 and TRBJ2-2; D is ambiguous. Between the trimmed V and J ends, which lost 6 bases and 3 bases, there was a span of 14 bases. The CDR3 is 14 amino acids. Looked up from germline, CDR1 is GTSNPN and CDR2 is SVGIG (reference sequence). CDR3 loop: CACSAPGYTGELFF. Written as DNA, the CDR3 is TGTGCCTGCTCCGCCCCAGGCTACACCGGGGAGCTGTTTTTT.

The rearrangement joins TRBV19 to TRBJ2-3; 11 nucleotides match TRBD2. Germline lookup yields CDR1 LNHDA and CDR2 SQIVND (reference sequence). The J segment lost 4 bases and the V segment lost 5 bases, leaving 5 bases of the junction unmatched. This CDR3 region has 15 residues. The CDR3 DNA is TGTGCCAGTAGTTTCACTAGCGGGAGCGCAGATACGCAGTATTTT. This codes for CASSFTSGSADTQYF.

This chain links TRBV9 with TRBJ2-5; 8 bases are shared with TRBD1. The CDR3 is made up of 15 amino acids. Germline lookup yields CDR1 SGDLS and CDR2 YYNGEE. V was pared by 4 bases and J by 3 bases, with 8 bases of the junction left unmatched. The CDR3 region has the DNA TGTGCCAGCAGCTCCCGGGACAGGACCAAAGAGACCCAGTACTTC. Protein sequence: CASSSRDRTKETQYF.

This clone was seen a handful of times. The J gene is TRBJ2-3, the V gene TRBV6-5; TRBD1 matches at 9 bases. After removal of 4 bases from V and 5 bases from J, the junction contained 4 bases not matched to a gene. The V gene's germline CDR1 is MNHEY and CDR2 SVGAGI. The CDR3 consists of 14 residues. The CDR3 here is CASSLGQGGDTQYF. CDR3 coding DNA: TGTGCCAGCAGTTTGGGACAGGGTGGAGATACGCAGTATTTT.

The chain has TRBV5-4 and TRBJ2-5; 14 bases map to TRBD2. This CDR3 is 15 amino acids long. Germline V lookup: CDR1 SGHNT, CDR2 YYREEE (reference sequence). The V gene end was trimmed by 7 bases and the J gene end by 5 bases; junction bases not matched to a gene: 7. CDR3 in amino acids: CASGTSGGEGETQYF. For the CDR3, the DNA is TGTGCCAGCGGGACTAGCGGGGGCGAGGGTGAGACCCAGTACTTC.

The chain is built from TRBV18 and TRBJ2-3, with 12 bases aligning to TRBD2. The CDR3 runs 14 residues. The V gene end was trimmed by 6 bases and the J gene end by 6 bases; junction bases not matched to a gene: 4. Germline V CDR1 and CDR2: KGHSH, LQKENI. Here the CDR3 reads CASSLAGGPDTQYF. CDR3 bases: TGTGCCAGCTCCCTAGCGGGAGGGCCGGATACGCAGTATTTT.

The chain uses TRBV28 and TRBJ1-3; 8 positions agree with TRBD1. Germline CDR1 reads MDHEN; CDR2 reads SYDVKM. The CDR3 spans 15 residues. Trimming took 4 bases from V and 3 from J; bases not matched to a gene: 5. The CDR3 coding sequence is TGTGCCAGCAGTTCCCAGGGGGCAGGTGGAAACACCATATATTTT. It codes for CASSSQGAGGNTIYF. Full variable domain (remainder filled in from reference TRBV28 and TRBJ1-3): DVKVTQSSRYLVKRTGEKVFLECVQDMDHENMFWYRQDPGLGLRLIYFSYDVKMKEKGDIPEGYSVSREKKERFSLILESASTNQTSMYLCASSSQGAGGNTIYFGEGSWLTVV.

This sequence joins TRBV29-1 and TRBJ1-1, with TRBD1 matching over 11 bases. The ends lost 7 bases at V and 3 bases at J; junction bases unmatched: 4. Germline values: CDR1 SQVTM, CDR2 ANQGSEA. CDR3 length: 13 amino acids. CDR3: CSAWTGGDTEAFF. The CDR3 DNA reads as TGCAGCGCCTGGACAGGGGGCGACACTGAAGCTTTCTTT.

This chain connects TRBV19 to TRBJ2-7; maybe TRBD2 (5 bases). This CDR3 comprises 11 residues. The germline V gene encodes CDR1 LNHDA and CDR2 SQIVND (reference sequence). The V end lost 3 bases, the J end lost 7 bases, and 7 bases lay between the germline ends. CDR3 loop: CASSMTGEQYF. CDR3 nucleotide sequence: TGTGCCAGTAGTATGACGGGGGAGCAGTACTTC.

The CDR3 DNA reads as TGTGCCAGCAGCTTGTCCGGAGCTATCTCCTACAATGAGCAGTTCTTC. Translating it yields CASSLSGAISYNEQFF. The rearrangement uses TRBV5-4 and TRBJ2-1; D is ambiguous. The length of the CDR3 is 16 residues. The germline CDR1 and CDR2 sequences are SGHNT and YYREEE (reference sequence). The V gene lost 1 base and the J gene lost 0 bases, with 11 bases spanning the gap. Full variable domain (remainder filled in from reference TRBV5-4 and TRBJ2-1): ETGVTQSPTHLIKTRGQQVTLRCSSQSGHNTVSWYQQALGQGPQFIFQYYREEENGRGNFPPRFSGLQFPNYSSELNVNALELDDSALYLCASSLSGAISYNEQFFGPGTRLTVL.

The chain carries TRBV6-1 and TRBJ1-6; D remains unclear. The germline V gene encodes CDR1 MNHNS and CDR2 SASEGT. V lost 0 bases and J 0 bases, leaving 9 bases between the germline ends. The CDR3 spans 17 residues. The CDR3 nucleotides are TGTGCCAGCAGTGAAGCGCCCAGCAGCTCCTATAATTCACCCCTCCACTTT. It yields the protein CASSEAPSSSYNSPLHF.

The V call is TRBV6-1, the J call TRBJ1-3; D perhaps matches TRBD1 (6 bases). In germline, CDR1 is MNHNS, CDR2 SASEGT. The CDR3 spans 17 residues. Trimming left V 2 bases short and J 4 bases short, with 18 bases between. CDR3 sequence: CASSELGGLLIGNTIYF. For the CDR3, the DNA is TGTGCCAGCAGTGAATTGGGGGGCCTACTTATCGGAAACACCATATATTTT.

This chain joins TRBV10-3 and TRBJ2-1; TRBD2 agrees at 11 bases. Germline assignment: CDR1 ENHRY and CDR2 SYGVKD. V shed 1 base, J shed 8 bases, and the junction held 7 bases outside the gene matches. The CDR3 length is 16 residues. The CDR3 protein is CAISEWGTSGVHEQFF. For the CDR3, the DNA is TGTGCCATCAGTGAGTGGGGGACTAGCGGAGTCCATGAGCAGTTCTTC.

The chain uses TRBV6-5 and TRBJ2-3; maybe TRBD2 (5 bases). The CDR3 is made up of 14 amino acids. Germline V gives CDR1 MNHEY, CDR2 SVGAGI. Trimming cost V 7 bases and J 2 bases, with 13 bases left between them. The CDR3 nucleotides are TGTGCCAGCAATGAGGCGGAGGTCACAGATACGCAGTATTTT. Translated, it gives CASNEAEVTDTQYF.

V usage is TRBV5-6 and J usage is TRBJ2-3; D tentatively reads TRBD1 or TRBD2 (5 bases each). Germline V gene sequence: CDR1 SGHDT, CDR2 YYEEEE. Trimming took off 2 bases at V and 13 bases at J, with 26 bases between the two ends. The CDR3 consists of 16 residues. Here the CDR3 reads CASSLEGPASPFGEYF. CDR3 DNA: TGTGCCAGCAGCTTAGAGGGACCAGCATCCCCTTTTGGAGAGTATTTT.

This clone has more than one count but fewer than ten. The chain is built from TRBV19 and TRBJ1-5; 10 positions match TRBD1. J lost 7 bases, V lost 4 bases, and 4 bases had no gene match. The CDR3 has 14 residues. Germline CDR1 is LNHDA and CDR2 is SQIVND (reference sequence). CDR3 nucleotides: TGTGCCAGTAGTACGACAGGGGGCGCCCAGCCCCAGCATTTT. Translated: CASSTTGGAQPQHF. The full variable domain, its missing parts supplied by reference TRBV19 and TRBJ1-5, is DGGITQSPKYLFRKEGQNVTLSCEQNLNHDAMYWYRQDPGQGLRLIYYSQIVNDFQKGDIAEGYSVSREKKESFPLTVTSAQKNPTAFYLCASSTTGGAQPQHFGDGTRLSIL.